Presented here are 7 T cell receptor beta chains from one specimen sequenced in a study of T cells in Graves' hyperthyroidism and ophthalmopathy. TCR beta CDR3 regions were amplified from RNA. HTBI primers were used for first-round RT-PCR of the TCR CDR3. From the multiplex PCR reads, TCRdb called clonotypes with MiXCR, one entry per CDR3 protein. This table has 280,000 or so distinct CDR3 sequences, less than 30% appearing once. Material: blood. These TCRs come from a man between 35 and 55 years old with Graves' hyperthyroidism that later progressed to Graves' ophthalmopathy.

V and J are TRBV12-3 or TRBV12-4 and TRBJ1-1; perhaps TRBD1 as D (6 bases). The CDR3 has 15 amino acids. With 7 bases removed from V and 0 bases from J, the gap between germline ends came to 15 bases. This CDR3 is CASNSHGGLNTEAFF. The CDR3, as DNA: TGTGCCAGCAACTCCCATGGGGGCTTGAACACTGAAGCTTTCTTT.

Only one count was recorded for this clonotype. The chain is built from TRBV11-2 and TRBJ2-7; TRBD1 aligns across 12 bases. V gave up 5 bases and J gave up 4 bases; unmatched junction bases: 6. The germline V gene has CDR1 SGHAT and CDR2 FQNNGV. The CDR3 runs 15 residues. The CDR3 DNA sequence: TGTGCCAGCAGCCTCGGGACAGGGGGCGGGTACGAGCAGTACTTC. Protein sequence: CASSLGTGGGYEQYF.

On this clonotype: Just one base apart from a much larger clone, this may be a read error. This likely comes from a read error, as the CDR3 has no conserved phenylalanine or tryptophan at its end. The chain is built from TRBV30 and TRBJ2-2; a possible D gene is TRBD2 (6 bases). V was trimmed by 5 bases and J by 1 base, leaving 8 bases between them. The CDR3 spans 13 residues. CDR1 and CDR2 (germline): GTSNPN, SVGIG (reference sequence). The CDR3, as DNA: TGTGCCTGGGGGCGGGGGAACACCGGGGAGCTGTTTCTT. It specifies CAWGRGNTGELFL.

This rearrangement joins TRBV28 to TRBJ1-1; D gene unclear. The V gene's germline CDR1 is MDHEN and CDR2 SYDVKM. This CDR3 comprises 15 residues. The V end lost 5 bases, the J end lost 10 bases, and 23 bases lay between the germline ends. The CDR3 region has the DNA TGTGCCAGCAGTCCGACTAATCCGGGAGTGGGAGGAGCTTTCTTT. It codes for CASSPTNPGVGGAFF.

This clonotype was observed many times. The chain is built from TRBV19 and TRBJ1-2; TRBD1 matches at 9 bases. The germline CDR1 and CDR2 sequences are LNHDA and SQIVND (reference sequence). CDR3 length: 13 residues. After removal of 6 bases from V and 5 bases from J, the junction contained 4 bases not matched to a gene. The CDR3 loop is CASRGTGSYGYTF. The CDR3 bases are TGTGCCAGTAGAGGGACAGGGTCTTATGGCTACACCTTC.

This clonotype came up many times. The CDR3 bases are TGTGCCAGCGGCTGGGACAGGGGGATAACCGGGGAGCTGTTTTTT. Protein sequence: CASGWDRGITGELFF. The V call is TRBV12-3 or TRBV12-4, the J call TRBJ2-2; TRBD1 matches at 11 bases. Unmatched junction bases numbered 7, after V lost 8 bases and J lost 5 bases. This CDR3 spans 15 amino acids.

This clonotype was recorded many times. The genes are TRBV2 and TRBJ2-2; D call uncertain. V gave up 0 bases and J gave up 5 bases, with 4 bases separating them. CDR1 and CDR2 from the germline V gene are SNHLY and FYNNEI. The CDR3 has 13 amino acids. CDR3 DNA: TGTGCCAGCAGTGAAGCGGGAACCGGGGAGCTGTTTTTT. Protein sequence: CASSEAGTGELFF.